This T cell receptor beta chain was recorded in a study of a mutant IDH1 vaccine in newly diagnosed glioma. Study information: Of the patients given treatment, 62.5% were male and about 40% were female, and a mean age of around 41 years was recorded. Earlier care involved radiotherapy, temozolomide, or both, and the majority received both.

Study observations and caveats: Overall, 85% to 95% of patients had vaccine-induced immune responses.

The table came from immunoSEQ multiplex PCR; TCRdb's copy has only in-frame clones and leaves some out. Here the sample spans around 89,000 clones, roughly four fifths being singletons. Concerning this clone itself: Antigen specificity is unknown.

The time point was: baseline, week 1 (first vaccination visit). Described treatment: pre-vaccination baseline after standard-of-care therapy. Every donor had a new WHO grade 3 or 4 astrocytoma that was IDH1-mutant, with loss of nuclear ATRX. This CDR3 contains 15 residues. Trimming shortened V by 1 base and J by 10 bases, and 14 bases separated the two germline ends. Germline loops: CDR1 SGHDN, CDR2 FVKESK. The sequence was obtained from a woman between 50 and 59 years old with glioma. The sequencing here drew on PBMCs, taken from a glioma patient treated with radiotherapy, temozolomide or both. This sequence joins TRBV14 and TRBJ1-6, with D tentatively TRBD1 (5 bases). Here the CDR3 DNA reads TGTGCCAGCAGCCAAGTAGGCAGGGCAGCGTCACCCCTCCACTTT. This encodes CASSQVGRAASPLHF.